These T cell receptor beta chains were read from a single sample in a study of T cells in Graves' hyperthyroidism and ophthalmopathy. One entry per CDR3 protein, called by TCRdb with MiXCR from the multiplex PCR reads. This table has 650,000 to 700,000 distinct CDR3 sequences, around 16% appearing once. Material for sequencing was blood. These receptors originate from a man aged 45 to 65 with Graves' hyperthyroidism. Both conserved end residues are trimmed from each CDR3. The order of the fields is V gene, clone size, CDR3 protein. The listing skips clone size in some rows; elsewhere it reads once, few, many or a size class.

v_gene: TRBV4-2; abundance: .; CDR3aa: ASSQDPEHYNEQF
v_gene: TRBV7-3; abundance: many; CDR3aa: ASSLTLAGDEQF
v_gene: TRBV11-2; abundance: many; CDR3aa: ASSTRRVEQY
v_gene: TRBV12-3/TRBV12-4; abundance: few; CDR3aa: ASSFGGKGPLEQY
v_gene: TRBV27; abundance: .; CDR3aa: ASSPRRNYNEQF
v_gene: TRBV6-2/TRBV6-3; abundance: .; CDR3aa: ASSQWTGGRQPQH
v_gene: TRBV30; abundance: .; CDR3aa: ARSTGLQRTNTGELF
v_gene: TRBV6-1; abundance: .; CDR3aa: ASSNQGGTGELF
v_gene: TRBV27; abundance: few; CDR3aa: ASSWGLGTGELF
v_gene: TRBV7-2; abundance: many; CDR3aa: ASSLSTGEQY